Presented here are 7 T cell receptor beta chains from one specimen sequenced in a study of blood T cell repertoires in COVID-19. TCRdb's table, derived via immunoSEQ multiplex PCR, lists solely in-frame clones and lacks some. Found here are under 400,000 clones, around nine tenths of them singletons; the top ten hold around 4%. The sequenced material came from peripheral blood. The origin of the receptors is a woman aged 60-70 years with COVID-19, enrolled during active disease.

This clone was seen more than once but under ten times. This rearrangement joins TRBV5-4 to TRBJ2-7, with 8 nucleotides matching TRBD1. The germline V gene encodes CDR1 SGHNT and CDR2 YYREEE (reference sequence). Losses at the gene ends were 7 bases for V and 2 bases for J; bases not matched to a gene: 5. The CDR3 runs 13 residues. CDR3 nucleotides: TGTGCCAGCTCGGGACAGGCCGCCTACGAGCAGTACTTC. Translation: CASSGQAAYEQYF.

The genes are TRBV28 and TRBJ1-2; 9 nucleotides align to TRBD1. Germline CDR1 is MDHEN and CDR2 is SYDVKM. After removal of 6 bases from V and 10 bases from J, the junction contained 9 bases not matched to a gene. This CDR3 is built from 13 residues. The CDR3 region is CASSPGQGHNYTF. Written as DNA, the CDR3 is TGTGCCAGCAGCCCGGGACAGGGACATAACTACACCTTC.

The V gene is TRBV28, the J gene TRBJ1-4; the D is unclear. The CDR3 spans 15 residues. The germline CDR1 and CDR2 sequences are MDHEN and SYDVKM. Deletions cut 3 bases from V and 0 bases from J, with 8 bases between. DNA of the CDR3: TGTGCCAGCAGTTTCGCGTCCGCAACTAATGAAAAACTGTTTTTT. As protein: CASSFASATNEKLFF.

V and J are TRBV30 and TRBJ1-2; TRBD1 is a possible D gene (6 bases). The germline CDR1 and CDR2 sequences are GTSNPN and SVGIG (reference sequence). This CDR3 spans 15 amino acids. The V end was cut by 1 base, the J end by 3 bases, with 15 bases between. CDR3 in amino acids: CAWSDGGAQHYGYTF. DNA for the CDR3: TGTGCCTGGAGTGACGGGGGGGCGCAGCACTATGGCTACACCTTC.

V gene TRBV6-5 combines with J gene TRBJ1-4, with 7 bases fitting TRBD1. The CDR3 is made up of 15 amino acids. Germline V gene data show CDR1 as MNHEY and CDR2 as SVGAGI. J gave up 8 bases and V 6 bases, and 12 bases lay outside the gene matches. DNA for the CDR3: TGTGCCAGCAGCGCTCCCGGGAAGGGGGCCGAAAAACTGTTTTTT. This encodes CASSAPGKGAEKLFF.

The chain couples TRBV6-6 to TRBJ2-1, with 10 bases aligning to TRBD2. From germline, CDR1 is MNHNY and CDR2 SVGAGI (reference sequence). The CDR3 length is 15 residues. The junction had 4 bases not matched to a gene; V was cut back by 2 bases and J by 6 bases. CDR3 sequence (DNA): TGTGCCAGCAGTTACCCGGGACTAGCGAGCAATGAGCAGTTCTTC. Protein: CASSYPGLASNEQFF.

This chain links TRBV7-9 with TRBJ1-3, with 8 bases matching TRBD1. The CDR3 runs to 16 residues. The germline CDR1 and CDR2 sequences are SEHNR and FQNEAQ (reference sequence). Trimming at V came to 0 bases and at J to 3 bases, leaving 4 bases not matched to a gene. The CDR3 bases are TGTGCCAGCAGCTTAGCAGCAGGGGGCCGTGGAAACACCATATATTTT. It translates to CASSLAAGGRGNTIYF.